This TCR beta chain was captured in a study of CD8+ T cells in alopecia areata. Only one count was recorded for this clone. Extraction of RNA preceded its reverse transcription into cDNA, which served as the sequencing template. Sequencing was performed with immunoSEQ multiplex PCR; in TCRdb, only in-frame clones are kept and a portion is missing. The sample has approximately 150,000 clones; roughly 60% are singletons. The specimen sequenced was CD4+ T cells sorted from blood. This TCR was sampled from a human donor in good health.

CDR3 DNA sequence: TGCGCCAGCAGCCAAGTGGATCTCGGGTTAAGCTCCTACAATGAGCAGTTCTTC. Amino acid sequence: CASSQVDLGLSSYNEQFF. The chain recombines TRBV4-1 with TRBJ2-1; D gene ambiguous. Trimming left V 1 base short and J 0 bases short, with 16 bases between. This CDR3 contains 18 residues. Germline V CDR1 and CDR2: MGHRA, YSYEKL.